The T cell receptor (beta chain) under discussion was sequenced for a study of OX40 agonist ivuxolimab in advanced cancers. General observations from the study: CD4+ and CD8+ blood T cells expanded clonally by week 6 at 0.1 to 3.0 mg/kg. Some nonresponders additionally presented with little normalized T-cell clonal expansion.

A remark on this clone: Its antigen is unidentified.

Blood samples were obtained at baseline, cycle 4 day 1, and cycle 7 day 1. Data came from immunoSEQ multiplex PCR; TCRdb stores just in-frame clones and leaves some out. The data contain around 70,000 clones, about 82% of them seen just once; the ten biggest clones take up roughly 10%. V gave up 4 bases and J gave up 2 bases, with 15 bases separating them. This CDR3 comprises 15 residues. Germline lookup yields CDR1 SGHDT and CDR2 YYEEEE. The V call is TRBV5-6, the J call TRBJ2-5, with D possibly TRBD2 on 6 matching bases. Source: CD4+ or CD8+ T cells sorted from blood, taken in a trial of the OX40 agonist ivuxolimab. The source of this sequence is an adult with an advanced solid tumor such as melanoma, head and neck, liver or kidney cancer. The CDR3 nucleotides are TGTGCCAGCAGCCGCGGGACCGGCGGGCAAGAGACCCAGTACTTC. It encodes CASSRGTGGQETQYF.